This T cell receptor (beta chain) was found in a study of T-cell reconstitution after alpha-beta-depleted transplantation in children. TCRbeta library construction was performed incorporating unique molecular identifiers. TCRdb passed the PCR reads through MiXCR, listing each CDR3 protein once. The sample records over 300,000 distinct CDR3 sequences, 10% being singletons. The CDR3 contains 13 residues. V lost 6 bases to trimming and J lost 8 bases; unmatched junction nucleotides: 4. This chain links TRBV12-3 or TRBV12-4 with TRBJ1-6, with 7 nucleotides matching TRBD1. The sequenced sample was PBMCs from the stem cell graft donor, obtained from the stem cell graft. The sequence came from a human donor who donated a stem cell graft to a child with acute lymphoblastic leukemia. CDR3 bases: TGTGCCAGCAGGGATACAGGGGATTCACCCCTCCACTTT. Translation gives CASRDTGDSPLHF.